This T cell receptor beta chain was retrieved from a study of blood T cell repertoires in COVID-19. Study details: COVID-19 samples, acute and convalescent, were from the United States, Italy and Spain. T cells, B-cell-depleted T cells, or PBMCs provided the cDNA or gDNA that served as material.

The CDR3 covers 14 residues. Germline values: CDR1 GTSNPN, CDR2 SVGIG (reference sequence). J was trimmed by 4 bases and V by 0 bases; bases with no gene match: 4. How the authors handled the data: Amplification from reference gene primers served as the basis for estimated nucleated cell counts. Sequenced by immunoSEQ multiplex PCR; TCRdb stores in-frame clones only, minus some. Clonal size and the V and J genes are those of that table, whereas D and trimming came from the DNA. The data contain about 87,000 clones, about 89% of them singletons. V and J are TRBV30 and TRBJ1-2; 8 bases fit TRBD1. The receptor comes from a human donor with acute or convalescent COVID-19. The donor label of this sample is uncertain. The sample taken for sequencing was peripheral blood. The CDR3: CAWSVGTGLYGYTF. The CDR3 DNA follows: TGTGCCTGGAGTGTTGGGACAGGTCTCTATGGCTACACCTTC.